The next 15 T cell receptor beta chains were all read from a single sample in a study of CD8 T cells in ankylosing spondylitis. MiXCR, run by TCRdb on the 5' RACE reads, gives a single entry per CDR3 protein. This table holds around 340,000 distinct CDR3 sequences, approximately 22% found once. The sample comprised blood, either unsorted or a sorted T cell fraction (not recorded which). The receptors were sampled from a male donor with ankylosing spondylitis or in good health (not recorded which).

Many counts were recorded for this clonotype. The rearrangement uses TRBV5-1 and TRBJ1-1; 8 nucleotides agree with TRBD1. The CDR3 has 15 amino acids. Germline lookup yields CDR1 SGHRS and CDR2 YFSETQ. Trimming removed 3 bases from V and 1 base from J; junction bases left unmatched: 5. CDR3 residues: CASSSWTGTNTEAFF. As DNA, the CDR3 is TGCGCCAGCAGCTCCTGGACAGGGACGAACACTGAAGCTTTCTTT.

This clonotype was counted a single time. Possible read error: a much larger clone is one base away. The chain combines TRBV12-3 or TRBV12-4 with TRBJ2-1; D gene unclear. The CDR3 covers 17 residues. Trimming cost V 5 bases and J 6 bases, with 23 bases left between them. CDR3 in DNA: TGTGCCAGCAGTCTGCCCTCGGCGGAACCGGTAACCAATGAGCAGTTCTTC. Translating it yields CASSLPSAEPVTNEQFF.

The chain carries TRBV29-1 and TRBJ2-7; TRBD1 matches at 7 bases. Germline-derived CDR1 and CDR2 are SQVTM and ANQGSEA. Unmatched junction bases numbered 10, after V lost 0 bases and J lost 2 bases. CDR3 size: 16 residues. The CDR3 loop reads CSVEDHNRGSPYEQYF. CDR3 DNA sequence: TGCAGCGTTGAAGATCACAACAGGGGATCTCCCTACGAGCAGTACTTC.

This clonotype appeared a few times. The chain recombines TRBV29-1 with TRBJ2-5; no firm D call. The V end lost 3 bases, the J end lost 2 bases, and 10 bases lay between the germline ends. Germline V gives CDR1 SQVTM, CDR2 ANQGSEA. The CDR3 is 13 residues long. The CDR3 DNA is TGCAGCGTTGACGGGCTACAGCAAGAGACCCAGTACTTC. Translation gives CSVDGLQQETQYF.

V and J are TRBV9 and TRBJ2-3; D uncertain. The CDR3 sequence is 13 residues long. V lost 7 bases, J lost 0 bases, and 9 bases lay in between. The germline V gene has CDR1 SGDLS and CDR2 YYNGEE. DNA for the CDR3: TGTGCCAGCCTAGGTCTTAGCACAGATACGCAGTATTTT. Its translation is CASLGLSTDTQYF.

This clonotype was seen only a few times. The chain has TRBV9 and TRBJ2-2; no reliable D call. V lost 0 bases and J 5 bases, leaving 11 bases between the germline ends. CDR3 size: 15 residues. Germline CDR1 reads SGDLS; CDR2 reads YYNGEE. The CDR3 bases are TGTGCCAGCAGCGTAGGGGCAGGAGTTACCGGGGAGCTGTTTTTT. Translating it yields CASSVGAGVTGELFF.

About this clonotype: Relative to the germline gene, one junction end is altered; a read error may explain this. The chain employs TRBV4-1 and TRBJ2-7, with D possibly being TRBD1 (5 bases). This CDR3 has 16 residues. The germline V gene encodes CDR1 MGHRA and CDR2 YSYEKL. The CDR3 is CASSRVPDSLAYEQYF. The CDR3 DNA follows: TGCGCCAGCAGCCGGGTCCCCGACAGTCTCGCCTACGAGCAGTACTTT.

The V call is TRBV24-1, the J call TRBJ2-5; TRBD1 is a possible D gene (6 bases). V lost 4 bases and J lost 2, with 10 bases in between. CDR3 length equals 14 residues. CDR1 KGHDR and CDR2 SFDVKD come from the germline V gene. CDR3: CATSEGTIQETQYF. The CDR3 bases are TGTGCCACCAGTGAGGGGACAATTCAAGAGACCCAGTACTTC.

This clonotype has ten or more counts. The rearrangement uses TRBV29-1 and TRBJ2-3; D might be TRBD1 or TRBD2, each matching 6 bases. V shed 6 bases and J shed 2 bases, with 12 bases lying between them. CDR3 length: 13 amino acids. From germline, CDR1 is SQVTM and CDR2 ANQGSEA. Here the CDR3 reads CSVQGGTTDTQYF. DNA of the CDR3: TGCAGCGTCCAAGGGGGGACCACAGATACGCAGTATTTT.

In its sample, this clonotype was seen a few times. The chain has TRBV10-3 and TRBJ1-2; TRBD1 matches 7 bases. With 6 bases clipped from V and 5 bases from J, the junction kept 6 bases outside the gene matches. CDR3 length: 13 amino acids. Germline V gives CDR1 ENHRY, CDR2 SYGVKD. The CDR3 region is CAISTGTVYGYTF. The DNA of the CDR3 is TGTGCCATCAGCACCGGGACAGTGTATGGCTACACCTTC.

This clonotype was detected only a few times. The V call is TRBV20-1, the J call TRBJ2-7; D is unclear. This CDR3 comprises 16 residues. Trimming shortened V by 0 bases and J by 2 bases, and 17 bases separated the two germline ends. Germline CDR1 reads DFQATT; CDR2 reads SNEGSKA (reference sequence). The CDR3 coding sequence is TGCAGTGCTAGAGATGTGCGCACCGAGGTCCCCTACGAGCAGTACTTC. As protein: CSARDVRTEVPYEQYF.

At least ten counts were recorded for this clonotype. V gene TRBV29-1 combines with J gene TRBJ2-1; 7 bases fit TRBD1. CDR1 is SQVTM, CDR2 ANQGSEA, per germline. The CDR3 length is 13 residues. Trimming took 6 bases from V and 7 from J; bases not matched to a gene: 9. CDR3 sequence reads: CSVIRDRINEQFF. CDR3 sequence (DNA): TGCAGCGTAATCCGGGACAGAATTAATGAGCAGTTCTTC.

This clonotype was counted only a few times. The chain has TRBV29-1 and TRBJ2-4; maybe TRBD2 (6 bases). The length of the CDR3 is 15 residues. V lost 4 bases and J 0 bases, leaving 13 bases between the germline ends. Germline V lookup: CDR1 SQVTM, CDR2 ANQGSEA. The CDR3 coding sequence is TGCAGCGTTGTTCGGGGAGGACTAGCCAAAAACATTCAGTACTTC. Encoded protein: CSVVRGGLAKNIQYF.

This clonotype was seen a handful of times. This chain uses TRBV7-9 with TRBJ2-5, with D possibly TRBD1 on 6 matching bases. With 5 bases removed from V and 2 bases from J, the gap between germline ends came to 9 bases. Germline-derived CDR1 and CDR2 are SEHNR and FQNEAQ (reference sequence). CDR3 length equals 13 residues. The CDR3 is CASSTDRQETQYF. As DNA, the CDR3 is TGTGCCAGCAGCACGGACAGACAAGAGACCCAGTACTTC.

V gene TRBV7-2 combines with J gene TRBJ2-3; D gene uncertain. Germline V CDR1 and CDR2: SGHTA, FQGNSA. The CDR3 consists of 16 residues. V was trimmed by 1 base and J by 6 bases, leaving 17 bases between them. CDR3 DNA: TGTGCCAGCAGCTTAGGAGGTACGCCCCCGGCGGATACGCAGTATTTT. It is translated as CASSLGGTPPADTQYF. The full variable domain, rest sourced from reference TRBV7-2 and TRBJ2-3, is GAGVSQSPSNKVTEKGKDVELRCDPISGHTALYWYRQSLGQGLEFLIYFQGNSAPDKSGLPSDRFSAERTGGSVSTLTIQRTQQEDSAVYLCASSLGGTPPADTQYFGPGTRLTVL.